This paragraph reports one T cell receptor beta chain. The sample is drawn from a study of lymphopenia after photon versus proton radiotherapy. Sequenced by immunoSEQ multiplex PCR; TCRdb stores in-frame clones only, minus some. Of roughly 45,000 clones listed, about 85% are singletons. The CDR3 consists of 18 residues. Germline values: CDR1 MGHDK, CDR2 SYGVNS. V gave up 1 base and J gave up 1 base, with 19 bases separating them. Source: peripheral blood, taken from a patient treated with photon-based radiotherapy. The clonotype originates from a middle-aged man with gastric cancer. This rearrangement joins TRBV25-1 to TRBJ1-1; a possible D gene is TRBD1 (5 bases). CDR3 bases: TGTGCCAGCAGTGAATTTGCAGGGTCGAGTGCCCCGAACACTGAAGCTTTCTTT. Translating it yields CASSEFAGSSAPNTEAFF.